These 30 T cell receptor beta chains originate from one sample sequenced in a study of blood T cell repertoires in COVID-19. Assay: immunoSEQ multiplex PCR; the TCRdb copy retains only in-frame clones and omits some. The sample holds about 200,000 clones, approximately 78% seen once. The sequencing input was peripheral blood. Every receptor here comes from a woman over 75 with COVID-19, enrolled during active disease.

This clone was recorded only once. The V and J genes are TRBV3-1 (or the pseudogene TRBV3-2) and TRBJ2-1; 8 bases align to TRBD2. Germline lookup yields CDR1 LGHDT and CDR2 YNNKEL (reference sequence). Trimming at V came to 4 bases and at J to 3 bases, leaving 8 bases not matched to a gene. The CDR3 contains 16 residues. CDR3 region: CASSPPGGRGYNEQFF. CDR3 nucleotides: TGTGCCAGCAGCCCCCCGGGGGGGCGGGGCTACAATGAGCAGTTCTTC.

This clone occurred once. The chain combines TRBV5-1 with TRBJ2-5; perhaps TRBD2 as D (5 bases). Trimming took off 0 bases at V and 3 bases at J, with 9 bases between the two ends. The CDR3 totals 14 residues. Germline lookup yields CDR1 SGHRS and CDR2 YFSETQ. In nucleotides, the CDR3 is TGCGCCAGCAGCTTGGTGGCGGAGGAAGAGACCCAGTACTTC. This sequence encodes CASSLVAEEETQYF.

V and J are TRBV9 and TRBJ2-5; D call uncertain. V was cut by 0 bases and J by 2 bases, with 5 bases left in between. Per the germline V gene, CDR1 is SGDLS and CDR2 is YYNGEE. The CDR3 sequence is 13 residues long. CDR3: CASSVDPQETQYF. CDR3 DNA sequence: TGTGCCAGCAGCGTAGATCCGCAAGAGACCCAGTACTTC.

The chain combines TRBV5-4 with TRBJ2-1; the match to TRBD2 covers 10 bases. CDR1 is SGHNT and CDR2 is YYREEE in the germline V gene (reference sequence). CDR3 length equals 14 residues. V lost 4 bases, J lost 10 bases, and 8 bases stayed unmatched. The CDR3 sequence is CASSQKRGGGEQFF. The CDR3 DNA reads TGTGCCAGCAGCCAAAAGCGGGGGGGCGGGGAGCAGTTCTTC.

The chain links TRBV18 to TRBJ1-1; no reliable D call. This CDR3 contains 16 residues. V dropped 2 bases and J dropped 0 bases, with 13 bases sitting between them. CDR1 KGHSH and CDR2 LQKENI come from the germline V gene. CDR3 coding DNA: TGTGCCAGCTCACCAGTGGAAGGGAGAGTGAACACTGAAGCTTTCTTT. The encoded protein is CASSPVEGRVNTEAFF.

This chain connects TRBV27 to TRBJ2-3; perhaps TRBD2 as D (6 bases). Germline-derived CDR1 and CDR2 are MNHEY and SMNVEV (reference sequence). V was pared by 5 bases and J by 2 bases, with 17 bases between. This CDR3 has 16 residues. Written as DNA, the CDR3 is TGTGCCAGCAGTCTCGAGGGGCGCGGGATCACAGATACGCAGTATTTT. Protein sequence: CASSLEGRGITDTQYF.

This clone was found a few times. The chain is built from TRBV12-3 or TRBV12-4 and TRBJ2-3, with a weak D call TRBD2 (5 bases). Trimming left V 1 base short and J 10 bases short, with 9 bases between. The CDR3 extends over 12 amino acids. The CDR3 here is CASSLGARAQYF. The CDR3 DNA follows: TGTGCCAGCAGTTTAGGGGCGCGGGCGCAGTATTTT.

The gene calls are TRBV19 and TRBJ2-1; 14 bases are shared with TRBD2. V gave up 5 bases and J gave up 14 bases; unmatched junction bases: 11. The CDR3 has 15 residues. From germline, CDR1 is LNHDA and CDR2 SQIVND (reference sequence). The CDR3 region is CASSPPGTSGSREFF. The CDR3 region has the DNA TGTGCCAGTAGTCCTCCAGGGACTAGCGGGAGTAGGGAGTTCTTC.

The chain joins TRBV12-3 or TRBV12-4 to TRBJ1-6, with D uncertain. The CDR3 spans 13 residues. Between the trimmed V and J ends, which lost 7 bases and 7 bases, there was a span of 11 bases. The CDR3 sequence: CASKETSNSPLHF. The CDR3 DNA is TGTGCCAGCAAGGAGACTAGCAATTCACCCCTCCACTTT.

About this clone itself: Germline and junction disagree at one end, which may indicate a read error. J is TRBJ2-5 and V is TRBV3-1 (or the pseudogene TRBV3-2), with D maybe TRBD2 (6 bases). Germline lookup yields CDR1 LGHDT and CDR2 YNNKEL (reference sequence). CDR3 size: 12 residues. CDR3 DNA: TGTGTCAGCAGCCCCGGGGGAGAGACCCAGTACTTC. Translation gives CVSSPGGETQYF.

This rearrangement joins TRBV30 to TRBJ2-7, with 12 bases that match TRBD2. The V gene end was trimmed by 5 bases and the J gene end by 2 bases; junction bases not matched to a gene: 10. This CDR3 comprises 16 residues. Germline CDR1 reads GTSNPN; CDR2 reads SVGIG (reference sequence). The CDR3 reads CAWSRLAGARAYEQYF. CDR3 coding DNA: TGTGCCTGGTCCCGACTAGCGGGAGCTAGGGCCTACGAGCAGTACTTC.

CDR3: CASRPTGGSSETQYF. Written as DNA, the CDR3 is TGCGCCAGCAGGCCGACGGGCGGGAGCTCAGAGACCCAGTACTTC. The rearrangement joins TRBV5-1 to TRBJ2-5; TRBD2 matches at 7 bases. The CDR3 has 15 residues. V gave up 5 bases and J gave up 4 bases; unmatched junction bases: 11. Per germline, CDR1 SGHRS and CDR2 YFSETQ.

This clone was seen more than once but under ten times. CDR3 loop: CASRPQGAQETQYF. CDR3 sequence (DNA): TGTGCCAGCAGACCCCAGGGGGCCCAAGAGACCCAGTACTTC. The chain employs TRBV27 and TRBJ2-5, with 8 bases fitting TRBD1. The CDR3 runs to 14 residues. Germline values: CDR1 MNHEY, CDR2 SMNVEV (reference sequence). The V and J ends lost 6 bases and 1 base, in that order; junction bases with no gene match: 4.

This chain links TRBV7-9 with TRBJ2-3; a possible D gene is TRBD1 (6 bases). The germline gives CDR1 SEHNR, CDR2 FQNEAQ (reference sequence). The CDR3 length is 12 residues. The V and J ends lost 5 bases and 8 bases respectively, with 11 bases between them. The CDR3 here is CASSRDTPTQYF. The CDR3 nucleotides read TGTGCCAGCAGCCGGGACACGCCTACGCAGTATTTT.

The gene calls are TRBV6-6 and TRBJ2-7; D unclear. Germline V gives CDR1 MNHNY, CDR2 SVGAGI (reference sequence). This CDR3 comprises 11 residues. Trimming took off 8 bases at V and 3 bases at J, with 8 bases between the two ends. DNA for the CDR3: TGTGCCAGCCGGCGAGGCTACGAGCAGTACTTC. It translates to CASRRGYEQYF.

The chain recombines TRBV3-1 (or the pseudogene TRBV3-2) with TRBJ2-1; 9 bases are shared with TRBD1. V was clipped by 2 bases and J by 5 bases; unmatched bases: 4. The CDR3 contains 15 residues. Germline V CDR1 and CDR2: LGHDT, YNNKEL (reference sequence). CDR3 loop: CASSQSDRGNNEQFF. CDR3 bases: TGTGCCAGCAGCCAATCGGACAGGGGAAACAATGAGCAGTTCTTC.

This clone was picked up a small number of times. The chain joins TRBV30 to TRBJ1-2; a weak D match, TRBD1 (6 bases). The CDR3 runs to 12 residues. Deletions cut 3 bases from V and 7 bases from J, with 12 bases between. The germline CDR1 and CDR2 sequences are GTSNPN and SVGIG (reference sequence). CDR3 nucleotides: TGTGCCTGGAGGAGGGGGTCTGCTGGCTACACCTTC. Encoded protein: CAWRRGSAGYTF.

The V call is TRBV9, the J call TRBJ2-3; 13 bases fit TRBD2. Trimming took 4 bases from V and 5 from J; bases not matched to a gene: 7. CDR3 length equals 16 residues. Germline V gene data show CDR1 as SGDLS and CDR2 as YYNGEE. CDR3 coding DNA: TGTGCCAGCAGCTTTAGGACTAGCGGGAGTATAGATACGCAGTATTTT. As protein: CASSFRTSGSIDTQYF.

This chain joins TRBV5-4 and TRBJ2-7; D is ambiguous. Trimming shortened V by 4 bases and J by 0 bases, and 17 bases separated the two germline ends. Germline CDR1 reads SGHNT; CDR2 reads YYREEE (reference sequence). The CDR3 contains 16 residues. CDR3 sequence: CASSPSTPGSSYEQYF. For the CDR3, the DNA is TGTGCCAGCAGCCCTTCGACTCCTGGTAGCTCCTACGAGCAGTACTTC.

The gene calls are TRBV7-8 and TRBJ2-1, with 11 positions matching TRBD1. This CDR3 comprises 15 residues. Per the germline V gene, CDR1 is SGHVS and CDR2 is FQNEAQ. J lost 6 bases, V lost 5 bases, and 6 bases had no gene match. The CDR3 loop reads CASSRWTGGSNEQFF. For the CDR3, the DNA is TGTGCCAGCAGCAGATGGACAGGGGGCTCCAATGAGCAGTTCTTC.

The chain uses TRBV7-9 and TRBJ1-1, with a tentative D call TRBD1 (5 bases). Germline-derived CDR1 and CDR2 are SEHNR and FQNEAQ (reference sequence). The CDR3 loop spans 15 amino acids. Trimming took off 1 base at V and 1 base at J, with 10 bases between the two ends. The CDR3 DNA sequence: TGTGCCAGCAGCTTAGGTGGGGCCCCGAACACTGAAGCTTTCTTT. Protein sequence: CASSLGGAPNTEAFF.

The chain links TRBV6-6 to TRBJ1-4; maybe TRBD1 (5 bases). The CDR3 loop spans 15 amino acids. CDR1 is MNHNY, CDR2 SVGAGI, per germline (reference sequence). V was clipped by 5 bases and J by 4 bases, with 14 bases between them. CDR3 DNA sequence: TGTGCCAGCAGTAATCGACAGTTCGGTAATGAAAAACTGTTTTTT. It encodes CASSNRQFGNEKLFF.

V usage is TRBV19 and J usage is TRBJ2-2, with 13 bases fitting TRBD2. This CDR3 has 21 residues. CDR1 LNHDA and CDR2 SQIVND come from the germline V gene (reference sequence). The ends lost 1 base at V and 1 base at J; junction bases unmatched: 12. CDR3 coding DNA: TGTGCCAGTAGTATAGGCGGGACTAGCGGGAAATTTAAGGGGAACACCGGGGAGCTGTTTTTT. Translation gives CASSIGGTSGKFKGNTGELFF.

The chain combines TRBV7-2 with TRBJ2-5, with 7 bases identical to TRBD1. V lost 5 bases and J lost 7; bases outside the gene matches: 16. The CDR3 totals 16 residues. CDR1 SGHTA and CDR2 FQGNSA come from the germline V gene. The DNA of the CDR3 is TGTGCCAGCAGCCAATACCCTGGTTGGGACAGAGGGACCCAGTACTTC. Protein sequence: CASSQYPGWDRGTQYF.

Concerning this clone: One end of the junction fails to match germline, which may point to a read error. The gene calls are TRBV15 and TRBJ1-2, with 7 nucleotides matching TRBD1. The CDR3 is made up of 12 amino acids. Looked up from germline, CDR1 is LNHNV and CDR2 is YYDKDF (reference sequence). In nucleotides, the CDR3 is TGTGCCACCAGCAGAGATAAGGGACAGCTCGCCTTC. Translating gives CATSRDKGQLAF.

This clone was recorded a few times. V gene TRBV5-4 combines with J gene TRBJ1-1, with no clear D. V lost 4 bases and J 2 bases, leaving 6 bases between the germline ends. Germline V gene lookup returns CDR1 SGHNT and CDR2 YYREEE (reference sequence). This CDR3 contains 12 residues. The CDR3 nucleotides read TGTGCCAGCAGCGCGGTTAACACTGAAGCTTTCTTT. Translating gives CASSAVNTEAFF.

V gene TRBV30 combines with J gene TRBJ2-7; D perhaps matches TRBD2 (6 bases). Looked up from germline, CDR1 is GTSNPN and CDR2 is SVGIG (reference sequence). V was shortened by 2 bases and J by 2 bases, with 10 bases between the two germline ends. The CDR3 covers 13 residues. The CDR3 DNA sequence: TGTGCCTGGAGTCGGGGAGGTCCCTACGAGCAGTACTTC. Its protein product is CAWSRGGPYEQYF.

In its sample, this clone was seen once. The V call is TRBV5-1, the J call TRBJ1-1; 7 bases agree with TRBD1. Germline CDR1 reads SGHRS; CDR2 reads YFSETQ. V gave up 6 bases and J gave up 0 bases; unmatched junction bases: 8. The length of the CDR3 is 15 residues. CDR3: CASTVQGPLNTEAFF. The CDR3, as DNA: TGCGCCAGCACTGTACAGGGGCCCCTGAACACTGAAGCTTTCTTT. Combining the CDR3 with reference TRBV5-1 and TRBJ1-1 gives the whole variable domain KAGVTQTPRYLIKTRGQQVTLSCSPISGHRSVSWYQQTPGQGLQFLFEYFSETQRNKGNFPGRFSGRQFSNSRSEMNVSTLELGDSALYLCASTVQGPLNTEAFFGQGTRLTVV.

This clone has at least ten counts. The chain recombines TRBV18 with TRBJ1-5; the match to TRBD1 covers 8 bases. Germline V gene sequence: CDR1 KGHSH, CDR2 LQKENI. Germline trimming cut 6 bases from V and 7 bases from J; bases unmatched to any gene: 5. This CDR3 contains 13 residues. The CDR3 reads CASSLDREQPQHF. CDR3 nucleotide sequence: TGTGCCAGCTCGCTGGACAGGGAGCAGCCCCAGCATTTT.

The gene calls are TRBV18 and TRBJ2-3; the D gene is possibly TRBD1 (5 bases). The germline CDR1 and CDR2 sequences are KGHSH and LQKENI. This CDR3 spans 14 amino acids. With 4 bases removed from V and 2 bases from J, the gap between germline ends came to 10 bases. The CDR3 region has the DNA TGTGCCAGCTCACATCAGGGAAACACAGATACGCAGTATTTT. Amino acids: CASSHQGNTDTQYF.